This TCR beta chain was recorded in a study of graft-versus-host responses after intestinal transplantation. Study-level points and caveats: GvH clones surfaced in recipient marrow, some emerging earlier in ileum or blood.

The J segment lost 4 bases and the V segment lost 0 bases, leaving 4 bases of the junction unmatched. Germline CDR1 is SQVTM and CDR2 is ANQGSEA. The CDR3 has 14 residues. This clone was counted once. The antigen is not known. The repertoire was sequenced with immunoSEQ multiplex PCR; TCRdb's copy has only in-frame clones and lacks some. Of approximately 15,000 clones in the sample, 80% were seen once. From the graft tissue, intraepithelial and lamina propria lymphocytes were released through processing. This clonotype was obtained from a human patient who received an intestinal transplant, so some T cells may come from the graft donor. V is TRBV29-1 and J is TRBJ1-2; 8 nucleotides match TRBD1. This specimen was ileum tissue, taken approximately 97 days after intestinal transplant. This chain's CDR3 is CSVEDETGAYGYTF. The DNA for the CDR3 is TGCAGCGTTGAAGACGAGACAGGGGCCTATGGCTACACCTTC. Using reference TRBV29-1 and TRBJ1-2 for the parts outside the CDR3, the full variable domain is SAVISQKPSRDICQRGTSLTIQCQVDSQVTMMFWYRQQPGQSLTLIATANQGSEATYESGFVIDKFPISRPNLTFSTLTVSNMSPEDSSIYLCSVEDETGAYGYTFGSGTRLTVV.